This is a list of T cell receptor beta chains from one sample in a study of cytomegalovirus exposure and HLA in healthy donors. The table came from immunoSEQ multiplex PCR; TCRdb's copy has only in-frame clones and leaves some out. The sample has about 100,000 clones; about 80% are singletons. Sequenced sample: PBMCs. Receptors originate from a female donor in good health and CMV-seropositive. Both conserved end residues are part of each CDR3.

v_call cdr3_aa
TRBV1 CTSSPGRRYSNQPQHF
TRBV5-1 CASSQGASEQFF
TRBV2 CASSGLVVPGELFF
TRBV28 CASSLFGQGYGYTF
TRBV29-1 CSVRRGAGGRYEQYF
TRBV7-7 CASSPETGSSYNEQFF
TRBV6-1 CASREGTGNEKLFF
TRBV27 CASSPRGSSSYEQYF
TRBV4-1 CASSHVLANEQYF
TRBV30 CAWRVPGDSPLHF
TRBV6-5 CASSVGMVGQPQHF
TRBV30 CAWSRGETQYF
TRBV27 CASSLTGHSYEQYF
TRBV12-5 CASGIGRQSNEQFF
TRBV5-5 CASSQQGAGNSPLHF
TRBV4-1 CASSQGSAQGHETQYF
TRBV28 CASRRTDRVLKYGYTF
TRBV5-6 CASSFLRSPGELFF
TRBV7-3 CASSKSGTAYEQYF
TRBV7-2 CASSGLAGSFTGELFF
TRBV18 CASSPLDLTTRESDQYF
TRBV6-5 CASSSTGISNQPQHF
TRBV6-1 CASSERRPGNEQFF
TRBV30 CAWSRDITLHF
TRBV7-8 CASSWGGTVGQQFF
TRBV2 CARQGGSYGYTF
TRBV6-1 CASSEGQGIYNEQFF
TRBV28 CASRPGTGGDGYTF